This record covers a single TCR beta chain. This record belongs to a study of blood T cell repertoires in COVID-19. Study in general: Researchers got acute and convalescent COVID-19 samples from the United States, Italy and Spain. T cells, B-cell-depleted T cells, or PBMCs supplied cDNA or gDNA.

Sequencing used immunoSEQ multiplex PCR; TCRdb keeps in-frame clones, though not all of them. Among fewer than 250,000 clones listed, 70% to 90% were seen once. This TCR was recovered from a woman aged 45 to 65 with active or convalescent COVID-19. The specimen sequenced was peripheral blood.

DNA for the CDR3: TGTGCCAGCAGCTCGAGGGACAGGGTTGCTGAAGCTTTCTTT. It translates to CASSSRDRVAEAFF. The chain combines TRBV7-2 with TRBJ1-1; 9 positions agree with TRBD1. The CDR3 length is 14 residues. After removal of 4 bases from V and 6 bases from J, the junction contained 6 bases not matched to a gene. Per germline, CDR1 SGHTA and CDR2 FQGNSA. Based on the CDR3 plus reference TRBV7-2 and TRBJ1-1, the full variable domain is GAGVSQSPSNKVTEKGKDVELRCDPISGHTALYWYRQSLGQGLEFLIYFQGNSAPDKSGLPSDRFSAERTGGSVSTLTIQRTQQEDSAVYLCASSSRDRVAEAFFGQGTRLTVV.